This TCR beta chain came from a study of identical twins. Looked up from germline, CDR1 is SGHNT and CDR2 is YENEEA. Trimming took 3 bases from V and 5 from J; bases not matched to a gene: 4. There are 15 residues in the CDR3. This clonotype showed up many times. Its antigen remains unidentified. Whole-study findings and limits: For out-of-frame beta sequences, excess twin sharing was weaker.

MiXCR was run by TCRdb on the 5' RACE reads, yielding one entry per CDR3 protein. The data hold about 240,000 distinct CDR3 sequences, with roughly a tenth observed a single time. The genes are TRBV11-3 and TRBJ2-2; 9 nucleotides match TRBD1. The sequence was obtained from a man in his forties or fifties in good health. The specimen was memory T cells sorted from blood. The CDR3 spells CASSLNRGRTGELFF. The DNA of the CDR3 is TGTGCCAGCAGCTTGAACAGGGGGCGGACCGGGGAGCTGTTTTTT.